What follows is one T cell receptor beta chain and its context. Its antigen has not been determined. Nothing much larger sits one base from this clone, and base qualities are not available. CDR1 SGHAT and CDR2 FQDESV are derived from the germline V gene (reference sequence). V ends up 4 bases short and J 6 bases short, with an unmatched junction base count of 16. Reading from cysteine to phenylalanine, the CDR3 counts 18 amino acids. Just CDR3 DNA is preserved here, 54 bases in frame from base 1. This sample was taken from a study of OX40 agonist ivuxolimab in advanced cancers. Study-wide context: Ivuxolimab was an agonistic, fully human IgG2 monoclonal antibody directed against OX40 (CD134), a costimulatory receptor. Intravenous ivuxolimab was administered to patients every 2 weeks at six dose levels: 0.01, 0.1, 0.3, 1.5, 3 and 10 mg/kg. Among the roughly 50 dose-escalation patients, some 20 had hepatocellular carcinoma, approximately 15 melanoma, 9 renal cell carcinoma and 9 head and neck cancer. A male proportion of nearly 85% and a mean age of approximately 58 years, ranging from roughly 23 to 80, were recorded for the dose-escalation cohort. Patients were allowed to have had prior anti-PD-1, anti-PD-L1 or anti-CTLA-4 therapy, and approximately 41% of the dose-escalation patients had previously received checkpoint inhibitors. Partial responses occurred in three dose-escalation patients: two with cutaneous melanoma and one with hepatocellular carcinoma. Peripheral TCRbeta sequencing was intended to test whether TCR sequence diversity was altered and clonal T-cell expansion was caused by ivuxolimab. The paper describes the monotherapy dose-escalation part (N of about 52 patients) of the phase I trial of ivuxolimab.

Patients with autoimmune disease history or receiving systemic immunosuppression were excluded from the trial. Peripheral blood for TCR sequencing was collected from all dose cohorts at baseline, on cycle 4 day 1, and on cycle 7 day 1. The samples were taken from a phase I, first-in-human, multicenter, open-label dose-escalation trial of ivuxolimab. Adults with locally advanced or metastatic melanoma, renal cell, hepatocellular, or head and neck squamous cell carcinoma were enrolled in the trial. Before TCR sequencing, CD4+ T cells and CD8+ T cells from peripheral blood were sorted into separate populations. What the research found in general, with its limitations: In the 0.1-3.0 mg/kg groups, partial responders had among the lowest normalized peripheral clonal expansion, particularly in CD8+ T cells. At doses of 0.1 to 3.0 mg/kg, clonal expansion of both CD4+ and CD8+ blood T cells was observed from baseline to week 6. Low levels of normalized T-cell clonal expansion were also seen in some patients who did not respond. Antigen specificity was not determined for the clonally expanded peripheral T cells. After ivuxolimab, more expanded clones were found on average in CD8+ T cells than in CD4+ T cells.

Genomic DNA was extracted from sorted cells for sequencing of the TCRbeta CDR3 region. TCRbeta CDR3 regions were sequenced using the immunoSEQ Assay. This is the immuneACCESS table as TCRdb keeps it, with only in-frame sequences that have V and J called. A part of the clones is gone; compared with another copy, unresolved V genes explain less than half, and the rest is unexplained. For this sample the table gives 40,000 to 45,000 clones, of which 70% to 90% were detected only once. The leading ten clones occupy 21% of the sample. The sequence links TRBV11-1 to TRBJ2-7; TRBD2 lines up with 12 middle nucleotides. This specimen consisted of CD4+ or CD8+ T cells sorted from blood, obtained in a trial of the OX40 agonist ivuxolimab. This receptor was identified in an adult with an advanced solid tumor such as melanoma, head and neck, liver or kidney cancer. The DNA reads as follows: TGTGCCAGCAGCTCCACTAGCGGGGGGCCCGGGGCAGTTGGCGAGCAGTACTTC. This sequence encodes CASSSTSGGPGAVGEQYF.